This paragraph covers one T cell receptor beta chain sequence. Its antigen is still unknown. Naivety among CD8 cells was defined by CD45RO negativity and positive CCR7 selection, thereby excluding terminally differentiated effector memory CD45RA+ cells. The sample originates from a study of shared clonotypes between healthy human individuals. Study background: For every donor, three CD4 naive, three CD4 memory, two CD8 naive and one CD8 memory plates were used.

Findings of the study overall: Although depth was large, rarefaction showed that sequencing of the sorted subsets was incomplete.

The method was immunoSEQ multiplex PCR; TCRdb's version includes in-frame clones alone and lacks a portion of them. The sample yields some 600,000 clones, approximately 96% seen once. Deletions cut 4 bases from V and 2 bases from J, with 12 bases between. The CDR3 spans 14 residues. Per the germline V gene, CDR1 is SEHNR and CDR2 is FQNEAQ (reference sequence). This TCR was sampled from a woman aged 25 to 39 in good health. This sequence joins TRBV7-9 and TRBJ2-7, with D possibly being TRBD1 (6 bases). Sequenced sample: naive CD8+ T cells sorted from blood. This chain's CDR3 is CASSSRDNPYEQYF. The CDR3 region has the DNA TGTGCCAGCAGCTCCCGGGACAACCCCTACGAGCAGTACTTC. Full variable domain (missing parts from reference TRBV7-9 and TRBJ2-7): DTGVSQNPRHKITKRGQNVTFRCDPISEHNRLYWYRQTLGQGPEFLTYFQNEAQLEKSRLLSDRFSAERPKGSFSTLEIQRTEQGDSAMYLCASSSRDNPYEQYFGPGTRLTVT.